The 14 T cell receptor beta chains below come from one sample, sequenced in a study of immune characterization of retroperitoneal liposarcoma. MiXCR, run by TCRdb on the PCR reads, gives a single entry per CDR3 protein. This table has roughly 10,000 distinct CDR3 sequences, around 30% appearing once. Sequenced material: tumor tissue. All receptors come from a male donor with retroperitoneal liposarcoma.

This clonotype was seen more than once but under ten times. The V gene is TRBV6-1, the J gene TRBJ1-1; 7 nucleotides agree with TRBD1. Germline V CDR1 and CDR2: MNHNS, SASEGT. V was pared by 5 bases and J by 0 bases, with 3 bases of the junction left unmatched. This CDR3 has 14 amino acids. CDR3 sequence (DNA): TGTGCCAGCAGTCCTGGGACAGTGAACACTGAAGCTTTCTTT. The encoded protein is CASSPGTVNTEAFF.

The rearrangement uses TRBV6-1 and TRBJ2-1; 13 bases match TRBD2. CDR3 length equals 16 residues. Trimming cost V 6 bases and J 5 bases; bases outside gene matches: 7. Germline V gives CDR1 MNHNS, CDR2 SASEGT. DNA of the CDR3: TGTGCCAGCAGCTCCGGACTAGCGGGAGTGAACAATGAGCAGTTCTTC. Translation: CASSSGLAGVNNEQFF.

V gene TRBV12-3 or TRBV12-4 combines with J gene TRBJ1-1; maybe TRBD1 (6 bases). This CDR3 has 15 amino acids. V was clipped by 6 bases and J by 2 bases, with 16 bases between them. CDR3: CASSQIQGGNTEAFF. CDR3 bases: TGTGCCAGCAGCCAAATTCAAGGGGGAAACACTGAAGCTTTCTTT.

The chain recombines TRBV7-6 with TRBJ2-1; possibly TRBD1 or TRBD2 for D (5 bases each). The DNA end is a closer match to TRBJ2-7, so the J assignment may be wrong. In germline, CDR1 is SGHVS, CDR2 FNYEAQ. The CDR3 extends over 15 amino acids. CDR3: CASSLSAGSIYEQYF. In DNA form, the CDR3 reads TGTGCCAGCAGCTTATCGGCAGGGAGTATCTACGAGCAGTACTTC.

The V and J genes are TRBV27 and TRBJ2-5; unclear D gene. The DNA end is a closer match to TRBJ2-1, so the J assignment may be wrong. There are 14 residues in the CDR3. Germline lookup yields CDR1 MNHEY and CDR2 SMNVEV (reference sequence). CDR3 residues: CASSLSFLSYEQFF. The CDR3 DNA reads TGTGCCAGCAGTTTGTCGTTTCTGTCCTACGAGCAGTTCTTC.

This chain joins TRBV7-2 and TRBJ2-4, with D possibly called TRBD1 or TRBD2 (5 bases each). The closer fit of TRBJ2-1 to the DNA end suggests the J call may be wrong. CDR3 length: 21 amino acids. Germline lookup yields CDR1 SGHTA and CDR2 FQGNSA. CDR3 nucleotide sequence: TGTGCCAGCAGCTTGGCCCCATGGCAGGGAAAGAGGGGTTTAGCCAAAAACATTCAGTTCTTC. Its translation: CASSLAPWQGKRGLAKNIQFF.

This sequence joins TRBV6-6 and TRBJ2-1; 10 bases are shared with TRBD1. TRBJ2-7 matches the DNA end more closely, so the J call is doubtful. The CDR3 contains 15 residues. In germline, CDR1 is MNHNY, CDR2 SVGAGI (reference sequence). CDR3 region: CASTRGGTGVYEQYF. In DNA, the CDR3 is TGTGCCAGCACTCGGGGTGGGACAGGGGTTTACGAGCAGTACTTC.

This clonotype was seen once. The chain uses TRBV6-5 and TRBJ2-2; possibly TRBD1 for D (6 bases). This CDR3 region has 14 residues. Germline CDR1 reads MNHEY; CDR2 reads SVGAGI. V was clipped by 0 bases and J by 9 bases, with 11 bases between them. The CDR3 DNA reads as TGTGCCAGCAGTTACTCGCGGACAGTAAGGGAGCTGTTTTTT. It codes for CASSYSRTVRELFF.

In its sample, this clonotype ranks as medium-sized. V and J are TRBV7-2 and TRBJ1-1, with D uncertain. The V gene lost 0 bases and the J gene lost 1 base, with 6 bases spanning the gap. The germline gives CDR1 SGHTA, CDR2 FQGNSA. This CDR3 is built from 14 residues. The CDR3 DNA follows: TGTGCCAGCAGCTTAGCGATAAGGAACACTGAAGCTTTCTTT. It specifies CASSLAIRNTEAFF.

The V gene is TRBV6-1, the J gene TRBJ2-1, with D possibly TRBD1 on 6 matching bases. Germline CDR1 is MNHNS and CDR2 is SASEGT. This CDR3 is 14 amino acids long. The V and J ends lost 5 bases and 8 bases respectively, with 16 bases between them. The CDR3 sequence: CASSRGTRGDEQFF. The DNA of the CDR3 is TGTGCCAGCAGTAGGGGGACCCGAGGGGATGAGCAGTTCTTC.

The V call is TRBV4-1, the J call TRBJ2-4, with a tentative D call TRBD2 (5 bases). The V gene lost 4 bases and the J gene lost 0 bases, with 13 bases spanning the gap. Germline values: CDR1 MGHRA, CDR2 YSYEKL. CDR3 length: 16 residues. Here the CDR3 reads CASSLRTELAKNIQYF. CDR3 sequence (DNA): TGCGCCAGCAGCCTTAGGACTGAACTAGCCAAAAACATTCAGTACTTC.

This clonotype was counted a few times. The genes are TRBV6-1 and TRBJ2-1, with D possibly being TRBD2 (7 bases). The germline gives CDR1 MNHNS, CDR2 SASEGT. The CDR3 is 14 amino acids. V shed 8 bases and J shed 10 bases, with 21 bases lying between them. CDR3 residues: CASGSDGGPYEQFF. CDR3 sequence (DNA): TGTGCCAGCGGGTCGGACGGGGGGCCCTACGAGCAGTTCTTC.

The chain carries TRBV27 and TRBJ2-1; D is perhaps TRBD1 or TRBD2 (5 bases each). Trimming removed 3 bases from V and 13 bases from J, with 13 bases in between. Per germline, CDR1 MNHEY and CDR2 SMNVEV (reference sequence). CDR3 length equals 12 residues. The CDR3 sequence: CASSLRGETQFF. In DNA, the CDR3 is TGTGCCAGCAGTTTGAGAGGGGAGACCCAGTTCTTC.

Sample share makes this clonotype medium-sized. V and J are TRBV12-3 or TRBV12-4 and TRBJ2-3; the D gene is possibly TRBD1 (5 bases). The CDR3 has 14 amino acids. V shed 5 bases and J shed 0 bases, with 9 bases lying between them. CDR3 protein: CASSTKGSTDTQYF. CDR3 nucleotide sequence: TGTGCCAGCAGTACAAAGGGGAGCACAGATACGCAGTATTTT.